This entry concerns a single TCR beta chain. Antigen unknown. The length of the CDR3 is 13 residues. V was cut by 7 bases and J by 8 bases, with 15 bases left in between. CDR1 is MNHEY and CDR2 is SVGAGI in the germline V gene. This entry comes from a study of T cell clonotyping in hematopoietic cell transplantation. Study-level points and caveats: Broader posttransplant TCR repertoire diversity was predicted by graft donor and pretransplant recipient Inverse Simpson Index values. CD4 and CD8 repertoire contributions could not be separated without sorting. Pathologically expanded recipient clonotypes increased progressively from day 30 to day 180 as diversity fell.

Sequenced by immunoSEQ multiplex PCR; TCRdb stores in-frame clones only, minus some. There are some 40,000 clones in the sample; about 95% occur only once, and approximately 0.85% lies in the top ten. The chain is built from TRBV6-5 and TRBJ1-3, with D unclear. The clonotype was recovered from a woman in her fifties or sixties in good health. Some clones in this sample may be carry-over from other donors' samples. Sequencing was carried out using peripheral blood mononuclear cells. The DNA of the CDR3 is TGTGCCAGCAATGGCGGCGGGGTAGACACCATATATTTT. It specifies CASNGGGVDTIYF.